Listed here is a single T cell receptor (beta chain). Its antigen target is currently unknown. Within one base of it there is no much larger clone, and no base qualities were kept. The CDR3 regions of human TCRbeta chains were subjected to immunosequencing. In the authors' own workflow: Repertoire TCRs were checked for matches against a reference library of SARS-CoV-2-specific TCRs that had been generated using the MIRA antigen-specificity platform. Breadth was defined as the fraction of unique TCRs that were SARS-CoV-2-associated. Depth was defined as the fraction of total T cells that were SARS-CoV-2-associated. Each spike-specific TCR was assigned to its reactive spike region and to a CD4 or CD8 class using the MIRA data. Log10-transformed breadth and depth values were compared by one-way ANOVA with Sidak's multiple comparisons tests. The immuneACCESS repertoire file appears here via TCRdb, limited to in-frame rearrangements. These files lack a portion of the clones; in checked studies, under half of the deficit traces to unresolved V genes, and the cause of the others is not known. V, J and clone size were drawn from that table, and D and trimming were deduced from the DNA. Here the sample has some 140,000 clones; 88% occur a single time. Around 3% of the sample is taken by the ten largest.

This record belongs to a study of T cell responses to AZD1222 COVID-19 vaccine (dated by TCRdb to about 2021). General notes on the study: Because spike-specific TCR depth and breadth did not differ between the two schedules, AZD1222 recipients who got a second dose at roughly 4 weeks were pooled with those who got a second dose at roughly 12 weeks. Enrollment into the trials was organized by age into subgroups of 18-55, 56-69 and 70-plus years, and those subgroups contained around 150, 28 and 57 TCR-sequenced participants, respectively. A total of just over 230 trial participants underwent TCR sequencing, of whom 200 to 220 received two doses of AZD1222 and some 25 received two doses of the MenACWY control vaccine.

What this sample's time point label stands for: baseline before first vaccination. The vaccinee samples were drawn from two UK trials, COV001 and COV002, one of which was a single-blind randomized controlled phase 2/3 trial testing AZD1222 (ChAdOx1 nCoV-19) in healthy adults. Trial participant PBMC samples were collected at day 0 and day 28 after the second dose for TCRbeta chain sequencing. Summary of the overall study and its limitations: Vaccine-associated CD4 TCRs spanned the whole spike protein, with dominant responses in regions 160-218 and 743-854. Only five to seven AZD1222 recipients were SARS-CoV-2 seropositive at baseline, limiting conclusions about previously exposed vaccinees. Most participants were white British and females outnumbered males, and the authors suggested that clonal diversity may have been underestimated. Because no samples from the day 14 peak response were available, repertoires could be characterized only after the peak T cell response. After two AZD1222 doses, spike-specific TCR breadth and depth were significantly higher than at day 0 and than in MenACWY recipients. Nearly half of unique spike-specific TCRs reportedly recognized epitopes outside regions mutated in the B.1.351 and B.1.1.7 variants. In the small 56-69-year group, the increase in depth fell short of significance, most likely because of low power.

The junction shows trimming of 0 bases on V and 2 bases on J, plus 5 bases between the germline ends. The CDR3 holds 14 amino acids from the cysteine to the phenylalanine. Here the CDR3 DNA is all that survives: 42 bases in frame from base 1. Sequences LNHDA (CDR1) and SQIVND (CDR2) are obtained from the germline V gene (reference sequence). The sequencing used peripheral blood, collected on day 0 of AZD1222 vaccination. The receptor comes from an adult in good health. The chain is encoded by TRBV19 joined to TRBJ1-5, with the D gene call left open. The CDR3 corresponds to CASSIDYRNQPQHF. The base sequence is TGTGCCAGTAGTATAGATTACCGCAATCAGCCCCAGCATTTT.